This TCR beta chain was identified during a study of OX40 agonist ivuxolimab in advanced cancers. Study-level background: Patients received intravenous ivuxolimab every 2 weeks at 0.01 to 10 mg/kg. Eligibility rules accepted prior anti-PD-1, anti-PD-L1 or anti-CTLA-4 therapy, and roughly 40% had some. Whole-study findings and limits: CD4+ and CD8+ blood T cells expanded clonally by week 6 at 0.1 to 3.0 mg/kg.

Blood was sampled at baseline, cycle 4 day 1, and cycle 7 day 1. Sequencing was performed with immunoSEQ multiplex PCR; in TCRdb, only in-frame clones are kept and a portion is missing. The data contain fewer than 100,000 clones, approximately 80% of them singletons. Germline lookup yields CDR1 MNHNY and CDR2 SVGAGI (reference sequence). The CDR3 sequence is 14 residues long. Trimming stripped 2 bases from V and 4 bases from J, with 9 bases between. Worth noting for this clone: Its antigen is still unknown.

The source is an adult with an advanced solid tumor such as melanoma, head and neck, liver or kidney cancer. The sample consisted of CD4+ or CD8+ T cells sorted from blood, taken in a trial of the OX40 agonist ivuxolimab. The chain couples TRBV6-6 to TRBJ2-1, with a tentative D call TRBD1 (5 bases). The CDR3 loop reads CASSYPDIYNEQFF. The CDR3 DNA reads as TGTGCCAGCAGTTACCCGGACATATACAATGAGCAGTTCTTC.